This TCR beta chain was recovered during a study of Ad26.COV2.S vaccination and SARS-CoV-2 variants. At the level of the study: It was the COV1001 Ad26.COV2.S trial arm that included the donor. Study observations and caveats: Recipients given vaccine exceeded placebo recipients in spike-specific TCR breadth. Placebo recipients and vaccine recipients were similar in non-spike TCR breadth.

Sequenced by immunoSEQ multiplex PCR; TCRdb stores in-frame clones only, minus some. The sample has 440,000 or so clones; 89% are singletons. To note about this clone: As yet, its antigen is unknown.

There are 15 residues in the CDR3. Trimming left V 6 bases short and J 6 bases short, with 16 bases between. Treatment of the sample: approximately 18 received Ad26.COV2.S at low or high dose, single or two shots; 5 received placebo; per-sample allocation not given. All samples were drawn on day 63, counting from the first vaccine or placebo injection. This vaccine is an Ad26 vector that expresses the Wuhan-strain SARS-CoV-2 spike. Source: peripheral blood, taken in a trial of Ad26.COV2.S vaccine versus placebo. This receptor was taken from a person aged 18-60 years who received the Ad26.COV2.S COVID-19 vaccine or a placebo. The chain carries TRBV5-3 and TRBJ1-6; a weak D match, TRBD1 (6 bases). TRBV5-3 is classed as an ORF, of uncertain function. DNA of the CDR3: TGTGCCAGAACCCCAGGGGAGGGTCCTAATTCACCCCTCCACTTT. Encoded protein: CARTPGEGPNSPLHF.